The sequence of this T cell receptor beta chain was determined in a study of T cells expressing NK-cell markers. The authors generated TCR beta cDNA through 5'RACE template switching with UMIs. No DNA is given; TCRdb re-called the 5' RACE reads and lists each CDR3 protein once. The specimen's table records about 430,000 distinct CDR3 sequences. On this clonotype: Its antigen is undetermined.

The study, taken as a whole, reports: The study left the HCMV specificity of expanded NKG2C+ T cell clones unresolved.

Sequencing was performed on blood T cells: a sorted CD56 or NKG2C T cell subset, CD4+ or CD8+ T cells, or bulk PBMC T cells (not recorded which). The sequence was obtained from a woman aged 45-65 years in good health.

CDR3: CASSQGSTGPSYEQYF. The chain combines TRBV3-1 with TRBJ2-7; TCRdb indicates TRBD1, and absent DNA this call remains unverified. Per germline, CDR1 LGHDT and CDR2 YNNKEL (reference sequence). The CDR3 sequence is 16 residues long.